Sequencing of this T cell receptor beta chain was carried out in a study of monozygotic twins with inflammatory bowel disease. TCRdb reanalyzed the 5' RACE reads, giving one entry per CDR3 protein sequence and no DNA. The sample data list more than 350,000 distinct CDR3 sequences. A word on this clonotype: As yet, its antigen is unknown.

The germline V gene encodes CDR1 MGHDK and CDR2 SYGVNS. There are 12 residues in the CDR3. Study observations and caveats: IBD-affected twins scored below their healthy co-twins in TCRbeta diversity (inverse Simpson). The analysis yielded no support for one strong signal or clonotype associated with IBD.

The TCR was taken from a human donor with ulcerative colitis or Crohn's disease, or a healthy co-twin of an affected twin (not recorded which). Sequencing input: blood. This sequence joins TRBV25-1 and TRBJ2-1; TCRdb's D gene call, TRBD1, goes unchecked for lack of DNA. CDR3 residues: CASTQGANEQFF.